This T cell receptor (beta chain) was retrieved from a study of human T cells and chemical hapten exposure. The library attached unique molecular identifiers to individual cDNA molecules. TCRdb re-analysed the RACE reads in MiXCR, keeping a single row per CDR3 protein. The table records under 300,000 distinct CDR3 sequences, approximately 8.4% of them present only once. Losses at the gene ends were 3 bases for V and 2 bases for J; bases not matched to a gene: 11. This CDR3 contains 17 residues. CDR1 is SGDLS and CDR2 is YYNGEE in the germline V gene. This sample's time point: pre-sensitization, week 0. The sample's treatment: therapeutic diphenylcyclopropenone sensitization with weekly scalp DPC.

This sample comprised whole blood, obtained in connection with sensitization to the hapten diphenylcyclopropenone (DPC). The rearrangement uses TRBV9 and TRBJ2-1, with 7 bases identical to TRBD2. This sequence originates from a woman in her thirties or forties with alopecia areata. Some clones in this sample may be carry-over from other donors' samples. The DNA for the CDR3 is TGTGCCAGCAGCGAGGGAGGGCAGGAAGGCCCCTACAATGAGCAGTTCTTC. Its translation: CASSEGGQEGPYNEQFF.